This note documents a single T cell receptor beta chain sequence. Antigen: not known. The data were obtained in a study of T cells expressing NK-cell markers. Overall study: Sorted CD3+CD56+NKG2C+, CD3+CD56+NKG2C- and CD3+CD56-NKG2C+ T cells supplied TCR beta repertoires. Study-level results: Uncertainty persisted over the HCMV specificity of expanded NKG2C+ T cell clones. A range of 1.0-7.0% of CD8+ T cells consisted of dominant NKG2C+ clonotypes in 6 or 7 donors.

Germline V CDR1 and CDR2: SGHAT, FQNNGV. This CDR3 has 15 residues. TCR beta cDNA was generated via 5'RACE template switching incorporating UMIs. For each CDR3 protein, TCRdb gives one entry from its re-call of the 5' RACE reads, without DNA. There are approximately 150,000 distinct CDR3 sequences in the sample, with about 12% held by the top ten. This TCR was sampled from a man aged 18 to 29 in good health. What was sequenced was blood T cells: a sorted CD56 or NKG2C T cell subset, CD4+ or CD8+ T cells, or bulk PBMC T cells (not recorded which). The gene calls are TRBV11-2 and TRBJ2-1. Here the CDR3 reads CASSHGLTSYNEQFF.